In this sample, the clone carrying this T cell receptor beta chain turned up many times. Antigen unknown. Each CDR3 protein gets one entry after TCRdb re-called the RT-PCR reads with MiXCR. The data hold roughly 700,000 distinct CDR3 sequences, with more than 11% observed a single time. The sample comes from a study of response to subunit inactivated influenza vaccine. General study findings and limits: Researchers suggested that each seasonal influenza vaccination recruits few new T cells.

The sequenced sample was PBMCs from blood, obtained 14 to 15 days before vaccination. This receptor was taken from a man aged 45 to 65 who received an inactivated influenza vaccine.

CDR3 region: CASSSGSLAGYKGGYNEQFF. DNA for the CDR3: TGTGCCAGCAGCTCGGGTAGTCTAGCGGGATACAAAGGGGGTTACAATGAGCAGTTCTTC. This chain connects TRBV11-2 to TRBJ2-1; 9 bases match TRBD2. The V segment lost 4 bases and the J segment 4 bases; nucleotides outside the gene matches: 20. This CDR3 comprises 20 residues. CDR1 SGHAT and CDR2 FQNNGV come from the germline V gene.